The subject of this entry is one TCR beta chain. The antigen is not known. Investigators reverse transcribed all isolated RNA, so they sequenced expressed TCRB transcripts. Mean read depth for naive, central memory and regulatory T cell samples was around 3.5 million reads. Profiled with immunoSEQ multiplex PCR; TCRdb holds only in-frame clones, not every one. The table lists just under 150,000 clones, about 13% of them singletons, with less than 1.5% in the top ten. V trimming: 6 bases; J trimming: 5 bases; junction bases outside the gene matches: 11. CDR3 size: 17 residues. CDR1 and CDR2 from the germline V gene are ENHRY and SYGVKD. This sample was included in a study of beta chain features in type 1 diabetes. General study points: TCRB CDR3s were moderately but significantly shorter in Type 1 diabetes patients in all four CD4+ subsets. TCRB repertoires of naive, central memory and Treg cells appeared more similar among patients than among healthy donors. cDNA-based sequencing might over-represent cells highly expressing TCR.

Each sorted population was over 95% pure. This TCR derives from a man aged 18 to 30 with type 1 diabetes. The material sequenced was central memory CD4+ T cells from blood. The rearrangement uses TRBV10-3 and TRBJ2-2, with 11 nucleotides matching TRBD2. Here the CDR3 reads CAIRTSGTSGGTGELFF. CDR3 sequence (DNA): TGTGCCATCAGGACTAGCGGGACCTCTGGGGGAACCGGGGAGCTGTTTTTT.